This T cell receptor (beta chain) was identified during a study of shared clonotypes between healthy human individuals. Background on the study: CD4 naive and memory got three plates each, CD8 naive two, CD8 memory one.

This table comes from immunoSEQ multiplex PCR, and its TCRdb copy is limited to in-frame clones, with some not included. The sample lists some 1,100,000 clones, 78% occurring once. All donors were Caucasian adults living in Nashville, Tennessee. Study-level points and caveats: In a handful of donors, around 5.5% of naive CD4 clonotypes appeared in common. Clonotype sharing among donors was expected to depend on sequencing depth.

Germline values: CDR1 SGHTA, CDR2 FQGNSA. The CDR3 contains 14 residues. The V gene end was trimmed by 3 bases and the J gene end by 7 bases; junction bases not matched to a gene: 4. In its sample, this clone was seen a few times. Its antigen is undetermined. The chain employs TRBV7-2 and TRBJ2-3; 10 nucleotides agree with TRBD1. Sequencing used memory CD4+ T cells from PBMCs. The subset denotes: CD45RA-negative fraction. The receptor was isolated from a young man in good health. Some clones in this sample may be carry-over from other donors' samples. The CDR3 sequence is CASSLDRGGYTQYF. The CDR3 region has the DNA TGTGCCAGCAGCTTGGACAGGGGGGGATATACGCAGTATTTT.